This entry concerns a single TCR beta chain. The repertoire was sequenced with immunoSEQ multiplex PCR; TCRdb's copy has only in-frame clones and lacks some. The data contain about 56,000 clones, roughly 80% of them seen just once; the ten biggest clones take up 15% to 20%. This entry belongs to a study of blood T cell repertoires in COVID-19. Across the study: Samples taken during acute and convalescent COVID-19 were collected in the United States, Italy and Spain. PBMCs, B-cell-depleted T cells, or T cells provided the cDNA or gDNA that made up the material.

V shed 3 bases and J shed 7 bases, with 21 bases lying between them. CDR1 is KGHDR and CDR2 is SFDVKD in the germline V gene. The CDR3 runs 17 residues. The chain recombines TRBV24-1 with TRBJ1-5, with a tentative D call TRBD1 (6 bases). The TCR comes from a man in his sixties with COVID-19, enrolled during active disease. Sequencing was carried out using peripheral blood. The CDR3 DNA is TGTGCCACCAGTGATGGACAAATACAGGGAAGCCGCCAGCCCCAGCATTTT. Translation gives CATSDGQIQGSRQPQHF.